This T cell receptor (beta chain) emerged from a study of shared clonotypes between healthy human individuals. At the level of the study: Each donor's CD4 naive and CD4 memory cells filled three plates apiece, CD8 naive two, and CD8 memory one.

A remark on this clone: The same CDR3 is also encoded by other DNA sequences in this sample.

CD4+ cells yielded CD45RA+ naive and CD45RA-negative memory subsets. Clones were read by immunoSEQ multiplex PCR, and TCRdb kept only the in-frame ones, dropping some. The data show about 1.1 million clones, with roughly 77% seen just once and more than 0.85% held by the top ten. The CDR3 totals 13 residues. The germline CDR1 and CDR2 sequences are SQVTM and ANQGSEA. V lost 4 bases, J lost 3 bases, and 10 bases lay in between. The receptor was derived from a man aged 18 to 30 in good health. Some clones in this sample may be carry-over from other donors' samples. The gene calls are TRBV29-1 and TRBJ1-3; D remains unclear. Specimen: memory CD4+ T cells from PBMCs. As to subset: CD45RA-negative fraction. CDR3 in DNA: TGCAGCGTTGCCTGGTCTCTTGGAAACACCATATATTTT. Its protein is CSVAWSLGNTIYF.